The source of this T cell receptor (beta chain) is a study of beta chain features in type 1 diabetes. Since all of the isolated RNA was reverse transcribed, expressed TCRB transcripts were what got sequenced. Stem cell-like memory T cell samples averaged roughly 990,000 reads. Here immunoSEQ multiplex PCR was the method, and the copy in TCRdb shows in-frame clones only, minus some. The table includes approximately 110,000 clones, under 40% detected once. Sorting that relied on CD45RO/CCR7/CD25/CD127/CD95/CD27 yielded CD4+ naive, central memory, regulatory and stem cell-like memory cells. Trimming took 2 bases from V and 4 from J, leaving 6 bases between them. The CDR3 length is 12 residues. CDR1 SGHVS and CDR2 FNYEAQ come from the germline V gene. This clone was observed a few times. Antigen: not known. Study results and caveats: Since sequencing was performed on cDNA, cells with high TCR expression could be over-represented. Lower insertion and higher deletion counts appeared at VDJ junctions in type 1 diabetes patients.

The chain employs TRBV7-6 and TRBJ2-7, with D hard to call. The source of this sequence is a woman under 30 in good health. The sequenced material came from stem cell memory CD4+ T cells from blood. CDR3 DNA sequence: TGTGCCAGCAGCTTATCGGGTTACGAGCAGTACTTC. Amino acids: CASSLSGYEQYF.